Each of the 25 T cell receptor beta chains below was sequenced from the same sample in a study of T cell responses to AZD1222 COVID-19 vaccine. Generated by immunoSEQ multiplex PCR, the TCRdb table keeps only in-frame clones and is missing some. Among about 100,000 clones listed, about 88% were seen once. The specimen was peripheral blood, collected on day 0 of AZD1222 vaccination. The source of these receptors is an adult in good health.

The genes are TRBV11-2 and TRBJ2-2; 16 bases are a match to TRBD2. With V trimmed by 5 bases and J by 5 bases, 11 bases remained unmatched. The CDR3 is made up of 19 amino acids. Germline V gene data show CDR1 as SGHAT and CDR2 as FQNNGV. The CDR3 DNA reads as TGTGCCAGCAGCCCTGGGGGACTAGCGGGAGGGCCGATTACCGGGGAGCTGTTTTTT. The encoded protein is CASSPGGLAGGPITGELFF.

This clone showed up just a few times. This chain joins TRBV27 and TRBJ1-1; D not resolved. V was pared by 7 bases and J by 4 bases, with 16 bases between. This CDR3 comprises 14 residues. Germline V gene lookup returns CDR1 MNHEY and CDR2 SMNVEV (reference sequence). CDR3 bases: TGTGCCAGCACCCGCGGCGAGGGCGTCACTGAAGCTTTCTTT. It codes for CASTRGEGVTEAFF.

In nucleotides, the CDR3 is TGTGCCAGCAGGGTAGTGGACAGGGGCGAGCAGTACTTC. Translating gives CASRVVDRGEQYF. The chain couples TRBV11-2 to TRBJ2-7; 9 bases agree with TRBD1. The ends lost 6 bases at V and 6 bases at J; junction bases unmatched: 6. This CDR3 region has 13 residues. The germline V gene has CDR1 SGHAT and CDR2 FQNNGV.

The chain joins TRBV29-1 to TRBJ1-2; weak D call: TRBD1 (6 bases). The CDR3 has 13 residues. Trimming removed 4 bases from V and 1 base from J, with 10 bases in between. Germline V gene lookup returns CDR1 SQVTM and CDR2 ANQGSEA. The CDR3 loop is CSVGQGLNYGYTF. DNA for the CDR3: TGCAGCGTTGGTCAGGGGCTTAACTATGGCTACACCTTC.

The chain employs TRBV9 and TRBJ2-3; 7 nucleotides align to TRBD1. After removal of 3 bases from V and 0 bases from J, the junction contained 7 bases not matched to a gene. The germline CDR1 and CDR2 sequences are SGDLS and YYNGEE. CDR3 length: 16 residues. In DNA form, the CDR3 reads TGTGCCAGCAGCGGGACAGGCCGGACTAGCACAGATACGCAGTATTTT. Residues: CASSGTGRTSTDTQYF.

The chain employs TRBV2 and TRBJ2-7; a weak D match, TRBD1 (5 bases). Between the trimmed V and J ends, which lost 7 bases and 3 bases, there was a span of 10 bases. The CDR3 has 12 amino acids. Germline loops: CDR1 SNHLY, CDR2 FYNNEI. The CDR3 here is CASKQGGYEQYF. The CDR3 region has the DNA TGTGCCAGCAAGCAGGGCGGCTACGAGCAGTACTTC.

CDR3 sequence reads: CASTDGSSYNEQFF. The CDR3 DNA follows: TGTGCCAGCACGGACGGGAGCTCCTACAATGAGCAGTTCTTC. V usage is TRBV11-1 and J usage is TRBJ2-1; TRBD2 is a possible D gene (6 bases). CDR3 length equals 14 residues. Germline V gene sequence: CDR1 SGHAT, CDR2 FQDESV (reference sequence). V was clipped by 7 bases and J by 0 bases, with 10 bases between them.

The chain employs TRBV19 and TRBJ1-3; unclear D gene. Germline lookup yields CDR1 LNHDA and CDR2 SQIVND (reference sequence). V lost 1 base, J lost 9 bases, and 10 bases lay in between. The CDR3 consists of 13 residues. The CDR3 sequence: CASSIGQVTTIYF. CDR3 in DNA: TGTGCCAGTAGTATAGGGCAGGTCACCACCATATATTTT.

The CDR3 spells CASQKSDSSFLSYEQYF. In DNA form, the CDR3 reads TGTGCCAGCCAGAAGAGTGACAGCAGCTTTCTCTCCTACGAGCAGTACTTC. The rearrangement uses TRBV28 and TRBJ2-7; D may be TRBD1 (5 bases). V was pared by 8 bases and J by 0 bases, with 23 bases between. The germline CDR1 and CDR2 sequences are MDHEN and SYDVKM. CDR3 size: 17 residues.

The J gene is TRBJ2-7, the V gene TRBV18; possibly TRBD1 or TRBD2 for D (5 bases each). From germline, CDR1 is KGHSH and CDR2 LQKENI. The CDR3 extends over 14 amino acids. V lost 2 bases, J lost 3 bases, and 11 bases lay in between. The CDR3 bases are TGTGCCAGCTCACCATCACTGGGGGTCTACGAGCAGTACTTC. Encoded protein: CASSPSLGVYEQYF. The variable domain in full, with the rest retrieved from reference TRBV18 and TRBJ2-7, is NAGVMQNPRHLVRRRGQEARLRCSPMKGHSHVYWYRQLPEEGLKFMVYLQKENIIDESGMPKERFSAEFPKEGPSILRIQQVVRGDSAAYFCASSPSLGVYEQYFGPGTRLTVT.

The chain is built from TRBV19 and TRBJ2-7, with 9 bases identical to TRBD2. Per the germline V gene, CDR1 is LNHDA and CDR2 is SQIVND (reference sequence). With 6 bases clipped from V and 0 bases from J, the junction kept 6 bases outside the gene matches. There are 15 residues in the CDR3. The CDR3: CASSLSSGDSYEQYF. The CDR3, as DNA: TGTGCCAGTAGCCTGTCTAGCGGGGACTCCTACGAGCAGTACTTC.

The chain uses TRBV10-3 and TRBJ1-1; no firm D call. V was clipped by 5 bases and J by 3 bases, with 16 bases between them. Germline V gene lookup returns CDR1 ENHRY and CDR2 SYGVKD. CDR3 length equals 15 residues. CDR3 DNA sequence: TGTGCCATCAGTCCCCGGGAGGGATCTGACACTGAAGCTTTCTTT. It specifies CAISPREGSDTEAFF.

The chain has TRBV7-2 and TRBJ1-2, with D unclear. This CDR3 is built from 16 residues. V shed 2 bases and J shed 0 bases, with 13 bases lying between them. In germline, CDR1 is SGHTA, CDR2 FQGNSA. CDR3 protein: CASSLIRQVPNYGYTF. In nucleotides, the CDR3 is TGTGCCAGCAGCTTAATAAGGCAGGTGCCTAACTATGGCTACACCTTC. Combining the CDR3 with reference TRBV7-2 and TRBJ1-2 gives the whole variable domain GAGVSQSPSNKVTEKGKDVELRCDPISGHTALYWYRQSLGQGLEFLIYFQGNSAPDKSGLPSDRFSAERTGGSVSTLTIQRTQQEDSAVYLCASSLIRQVPNYGYTFGSGTRLTVV.

The CDR3 sequence is CASSLVPDAGANEKLFF. The CDR3 DNA reads TGCGCCAGCAGCTTGGTACCGGACGCTGGGGCTAATGAAAAACTGTTTTTT. V gene TRBV5-1 combines with J gene TRBJ1-4; D uncertain. Germline loops: CDR1 SGHRS, CDR2 YFSETQ. Trimming took 0 bases from V and 3 from J, leaving 15 bases between them. The CDR3 contains 17 residues.

In its sample, this clone was seen a few times. The chain combines TRBV30 with TRBJ2-1; 10 positions agree with TRBD2. From germline, CDR1 is GTSNPN and CDR2 SVGIG (reference sequence). The J segment lost 10 bases and the V segment lost 3 bases, leaving 6 bases of the junction unmatched. This CDR3 contains 13 residues. CDR3 in amino acids: CAWSVRTSGEQFF. DNA for the CDR3: TGTGCCTGGAGCGTCCGGACTAGCGGCGAGCAGTTCTTC.

The chain employs TRBV4-3 and TRBJ1-5; D remains ambiguous. This CDR3 contains 14 residues. The germline V gene has CDR1 LGHNA and CDR2 YSLEER. V lost 0 bases, J lost 2 bases, and 5 bases lay in between. CDR3 loop: CASSQDWGNQPQHF. The CDR3 coding sequence is TGCGCCAGCAGCCAAGATTGGGGCAATCAGCCCCAGCATTTT.

The J gene is TRBJ1-2, the V gene TRBV7-9, with 8 nucleotides matching TRBD1. The J segment lost 6 bases and the V segment lost 4 bases, leaving 7 bases of the junction unmatched. The CDR3 contains 14 residues. Germline CDR1 SEHNR, CDR2 FQNEAQ (reference sequence). CDR3 sequence reads: CASSYLGTGDGYTF. In DNA, the CDR3 is TGTGCCAGCAGCTACTTGGGGACAGGAGATGGCTACACCTTC.

A single count supports this clone. The rearrangement uses TRBV29-1 and TRBJ2-2; the match to TRBD1 covers 7 bases. Germline assignment: CDR1 SQVTM and CDR2 ANQGSEA. The J segment lost 4 bases and the V segment lost 7 bases, leaving 6 bases of the junction unmatched. The CDR3 loop spans 13 amino acids. For the CDR3, the DNA is TGCAGCGCGACAGGGTCGAGCACCGGGGAGCTGTTTTTT. Protein product: CSATGSSTGELFF.

With respect to this clone: Germline and junction disagree at one end, which may indicate a read error. V and J are TRBV7-3 and TRBJ1-1, with D uncertain. Germline loops: CDR1 SGHTA, CDR2 FQGTGA. The CDR3 has 13 residues. DNA for the CDR3: TGTGCCAGCAGCCAAAGTGGGGATACAGAGAAGAGTTTT. Protein: CASSQSGDTEKSF. The complete variable domain, with remaining parts taken from reference TRBV7-3 and TRBJ1-1, reads GAGVSQTPSNKVTEKGKYVELRCDPISGHTALYWYRQSLGQGPEFLIYFQGTGAADDSGLPNDRFFAVRPEGSVSTLKIQRTERGDSAVYLCASSQSGDTEKSFGQGTRLTVV.

The gene calls are TRBV4-3 and TRBJ1-4, with TRBD1 identical over 10 bases. J was trimmed by 1 base and V by 0 bases; bases with no gene match: 11. The CDR3 covers 20 residues. Germline lookup yields CDR1 LGHNA and CDR2 YSLEER. The CDR3 DNA sequence: TGCGCCAGCAGCCAAGAACCGGCCCGGGACAGGGGATTAACTAATGAAAAACTGTTTTTT. Its translation: CASSQEPARDRGLTNEKLFF.

This clone appeared a few times. The chain joins TRBV28 to TRBJ2-5, with a weak D call TRBD1 (6 bases). V lost 4 bases and J 1 base, leaving 13 bases between the germline ends. The CDR3 runs 15 residues. CDR1 is MDHEN and CDR2 is SYDVKM in the germline V gene. This chain's CDR3 is CASSSRQVGQETQYF. The CDR3 DNA is TGTGCCAGCAGTTCCCGACAGGTTGGCCAAGAGACCCAGTACTTC.

The V call is TRBV4-3, the J call TRBJ1-5, with D possibly matching TRBD1 (6 bases). The CDR3 is made up of 13 amino acids. Deletions cut 8 bases from V and 3 bases from J, with 11 bases between. Germline lookup yields CDR1 LGHNA and CDR2 YSLEER. The CDR3 spells CASAAGVNQPQHF. DNA of the CDR3: TGCGCCAGCGCGGCAGGGGTCAATCAGCCCCAGCATTTT.

This clone is a singleton in its sample. The V call is TRBV5-1, the J call TRBJ2-3; 7 nucleotides align to TRBD2. Germline CDR1 reads SGHRS; CDR2 reads YFSETQ. The ends lost 5 bases at V and 2 bases at J; junction bases unmatched: 14. The CDR3 contains 17 residues. In DNA form, the CDR3 reads TGCGCCAGCAGGGACGGAGGGAGGGAAATGCTCACAGATACGCAGTATTTT. It codes for CASRDGGREMLTDTQYF.

The rearrangement uses TRBV6-2 or TRBV6-3 and TRBJ1-1, with a tentative D call TRBD1 (6 bases). Trimming stripped 2 bases from V and 4 bases from J, with 14 bases between. In germline, CDR1 is MNHEY, CDR2 SVGEGT. This CDR3 comprises 15 residues. CDR3 in amino acids: CASSYVEGRGTEAFF. For the CDR3, the DNA is TGTGCCAGCAGTTACGTTGAGGGCAGGGGCACTGAAGCTTTCTTT.

The chain recombines TRBV24-1 with TRBJ2-1; no clear D. This CDR3 has 15 amino acids. The germline V and J ends were trimmed by 2 bases and 2 bases, with 9 bases remaining between them. Germline CDR1 reads KGHDR; CDR2 reads SFDVKD. In DNA, the CDR3 is TGTGCCACCAGTGATTACTACGGAACCTACAATGAGCAGTTCTTC. It is translated as CATSDYYGTYNEQFF.